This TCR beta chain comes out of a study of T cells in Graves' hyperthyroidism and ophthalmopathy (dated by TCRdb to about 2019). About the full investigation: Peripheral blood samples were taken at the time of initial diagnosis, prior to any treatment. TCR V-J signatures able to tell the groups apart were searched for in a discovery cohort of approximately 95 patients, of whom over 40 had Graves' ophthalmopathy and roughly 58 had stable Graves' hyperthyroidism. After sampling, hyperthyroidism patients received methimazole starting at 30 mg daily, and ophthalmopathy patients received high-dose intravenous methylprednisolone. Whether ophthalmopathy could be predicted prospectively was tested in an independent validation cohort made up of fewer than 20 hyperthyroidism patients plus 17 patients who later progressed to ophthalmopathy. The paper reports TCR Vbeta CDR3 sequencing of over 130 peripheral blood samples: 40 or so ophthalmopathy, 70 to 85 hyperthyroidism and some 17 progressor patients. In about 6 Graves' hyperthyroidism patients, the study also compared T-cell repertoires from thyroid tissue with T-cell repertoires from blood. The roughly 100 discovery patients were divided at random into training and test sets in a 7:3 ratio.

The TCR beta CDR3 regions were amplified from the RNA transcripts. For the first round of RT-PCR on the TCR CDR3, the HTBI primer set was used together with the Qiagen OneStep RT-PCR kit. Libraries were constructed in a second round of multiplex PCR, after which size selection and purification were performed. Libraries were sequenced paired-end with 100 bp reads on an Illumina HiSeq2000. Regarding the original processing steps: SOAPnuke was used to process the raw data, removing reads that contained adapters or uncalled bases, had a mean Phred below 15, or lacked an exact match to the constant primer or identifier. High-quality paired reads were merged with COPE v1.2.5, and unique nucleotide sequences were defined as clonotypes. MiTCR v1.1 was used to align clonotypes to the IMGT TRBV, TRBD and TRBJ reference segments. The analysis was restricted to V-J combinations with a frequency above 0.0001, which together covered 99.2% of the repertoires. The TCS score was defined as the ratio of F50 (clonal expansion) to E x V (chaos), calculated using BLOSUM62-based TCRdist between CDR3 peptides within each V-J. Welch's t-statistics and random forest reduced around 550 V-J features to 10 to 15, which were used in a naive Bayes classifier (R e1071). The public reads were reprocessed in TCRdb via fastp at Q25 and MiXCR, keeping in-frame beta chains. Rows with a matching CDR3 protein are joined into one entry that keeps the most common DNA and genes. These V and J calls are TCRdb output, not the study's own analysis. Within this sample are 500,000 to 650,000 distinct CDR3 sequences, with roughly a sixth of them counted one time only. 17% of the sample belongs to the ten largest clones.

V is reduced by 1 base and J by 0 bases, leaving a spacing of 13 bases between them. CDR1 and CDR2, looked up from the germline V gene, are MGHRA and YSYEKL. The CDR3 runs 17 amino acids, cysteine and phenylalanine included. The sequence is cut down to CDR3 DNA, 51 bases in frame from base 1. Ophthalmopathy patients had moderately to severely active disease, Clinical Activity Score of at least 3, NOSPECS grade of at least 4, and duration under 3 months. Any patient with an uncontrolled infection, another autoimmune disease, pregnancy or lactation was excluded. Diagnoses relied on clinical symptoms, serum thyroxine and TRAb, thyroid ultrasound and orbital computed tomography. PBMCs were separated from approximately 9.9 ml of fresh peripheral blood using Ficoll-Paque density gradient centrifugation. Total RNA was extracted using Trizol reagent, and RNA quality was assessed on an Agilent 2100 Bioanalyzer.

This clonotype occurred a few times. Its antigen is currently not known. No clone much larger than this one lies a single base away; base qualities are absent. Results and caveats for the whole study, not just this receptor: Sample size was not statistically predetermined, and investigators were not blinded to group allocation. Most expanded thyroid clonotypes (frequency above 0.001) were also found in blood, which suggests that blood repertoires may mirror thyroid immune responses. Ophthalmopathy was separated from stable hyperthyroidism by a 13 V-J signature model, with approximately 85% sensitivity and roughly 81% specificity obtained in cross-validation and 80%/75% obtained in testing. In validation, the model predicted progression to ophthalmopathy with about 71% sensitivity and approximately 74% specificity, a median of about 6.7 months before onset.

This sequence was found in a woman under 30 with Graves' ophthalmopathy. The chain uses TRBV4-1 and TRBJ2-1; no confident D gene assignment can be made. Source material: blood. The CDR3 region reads CASSQGWSLNSYNEQFF. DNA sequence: TGCGCCAGCAGCCAAGGTTGGAGCCTAAACTCCTACAATGAGCAGTTCTTC.